The entry that follows covers one T cell receptor beta chain sequence. These data are taken from a study of cytomegalovirus exposure and HLA in healthy donors. Assay: immunoSEQ multiplex PCR; the TCRdb copy retains only in-frame clones and omits some. Of 90,000 or so clones listed, about 96% are singletons. The V gene end was trimmed by 3 bases and the J gene end by 0 bases; junction bases not matched to a gene: 1. CDR1 is MNHNS and CDR2 is SASEGT in the germline V gene. This CDR3 contains 17 residues. The receptor was isolated from a man aged 18 to 30 in good health and CMV-seronegative. V and J are TRBV6-1 and TRBJ2-4; 14 bases map to TRBD2. What was sequenced was PBMCs. The CDR3 sequence is CASSETSGGGAKNIQYF. In DNA form, the CDR3 reads TGTGCCAGCAGTGAGACTAGCGGGGGGGGAGCCAAAAACATTCAGTACTTC.